These 26 T cell receptor beta chains were all obtained from the same sample, sequenced in a study of Ad26.COV2.S vaccination and SARS-CoV-2 variants. Here immunoSEQ multiplex PCR was the method, and the copy in TCRdb shows in-frame clones only, minus some. The data contain some 390,000 clones, around nine tenths of them seen just once; the ten biggest clones take up 3.5%. The treatment denotes: around 19 received Ad26.COV2.S at low or high dose, single or two shots; about 5 received placebo; per-sample allocation not given. Specimen acquisition occurred on day 63 following the initial vaccine or placebo injection. Sequenced material: peripheral blood, taken in a trial of Ad26.COV2.S vaccine versus placebo. The receptors originated from a person aged 18-60 years who received the Ad26.COV2.S COVID-19 vaccine or a placebo.

The chain links TRBV7-9 to TRBJ2-1, with 7 bases that match TRBD1. From germline, CDR1 is SEHNR and CDR2 FQNEAQ (reference sequence). The trim removed 7 bases at V and 0 bases at J, leaving 6 bases unmatched. There are 15 residues in the CDR3. In nucleotides, the CDR3 is TGTGCCAGCACCCCGGGACAGCACTCCTACAATGAGCAGTTCTTC. It yields the protein CASTPGQHSYNEQFF.

The chain joins TRBV10-3 to TRBJ1-2; TRBD1 aligns across 7 bases. The V gene end was trimmed by 3 bases and the J gene end by 7 bases; junction bases not matched to a gene: 14. The germline V gene encodes CDR1 ENHRY and CDR2 SYGVKD. The CDR3 runs 16 residues. CDR3 in amino acids: CAISDVRQGPQGGYTF. CDR3 sequence (DNA): TGTGCCATCAGTGATGTTAGACAGGGTCCTCAGGGTGGCTACACCTTC.

This chain joins TRBV29-1 and TRBJ2-7; TRBD1 agrees at 10 bases. Per germline, CDR1 SQVTM and CDR2 ANQGSEA. Trimming took 5 bases from V and 4 from J; bases not matched to a gene: 8. This CDR3 is 14 amino acids long. The CDR3 here is CSVRGGQGVYEQYF. As DNA, the CDR3 is TGCAGCGTTCGGGGAGGACAGGGGGTTTACGAGCAGTACTTC.

The V call is TRBV12-3 or TRBV12-4, the J call TRBJ1-1, with unresolved D. Trimming stripped 1 base from V and 1 base from J, with 4 bases between. The CDR3 extends over 13 amino acids. CDR3 DNA: TGTGCCAGCAGTTTAGTCCCGAACACTGAAGCTTTCTTT. It translates to CASSLVPNTEAFF.

The chain couples TRBV6-5 to TRBJ1-5; a possible D gene is TRBD1 (5 bases). This CDR3 is built from 14 residues. Trimming removed 11 bases at V and 2 bases at J, with 16 bases between. Germline V gene sequence: CDR1 MNHEY, CDR2 SVGAGI. The chain's CDR3 is CASSGGWGNQPQHF. CDR3 DNA: TGTGCCTCCTCGGGGGGATGGGGCAATCAGCCCCAGCATTTT.

Details on this clone: Germline and junction disagree at one end, which may indicate a read error. J is TRBJ2-7 and V is TRBV5-5; D not certain. Germline V lookup: CDR1 SGHKS, CDR2 YYEKEE (reference sequence). The CDR3 has 13 amino acids. The CDR3 nucleotides are TGTGCCAGCCGCTTGGTGGTCGGGTACGAGCAGTACTTC. It specifies CASRLVVGYEQYF. The full variable domain, in which reference TRBV5-5 and TRBJ2-7 provide the parts outside the CDR3, is DAGVTQSPTHLIKTRGQQVTLRCSPISGHKSVSWYQQVLGQGPQFIFQYYEKEERGRGNFPDRFSARQFPNYSSELNVNALLLGDSALYLCASRLVVGYEQYFGPGTRLTVT.

J is TRBJ2-7 and V is TRBV27, with D possibly being TRBD1 or TRBD2 (7 bases each). CDR1 is MNHEY and CDR2 is SMNVEV in the germline V gene (reference sequence). V dropped 6 bases and J dropped 0 bases, with 18 bases sitting between them. The CDR3 extends over 16 amino acids. In DNA form, the CDR3 reads TGTGCCAGCAGACCAGGGGGGGGCCTCGCCTCCTACGAGCAGTACTTC. Translating it yields CASRPGGGLASYEQYF.

This clone was detected only once. This chain links TRBV5-4 with TRBJ1-2; the D is unclear. V lost 4 bases to trimming and J lost 5 bases, with 12 bases between them. The germline V gene encodes CDR1 SGHNT and CDR2 YYREEE (reference sequence). This CDR3 contains 13 residues. Written as DNA, the CDR3 is TGTGCCAGCAGCACTAACGGAGCTTATGGCTACACCTTC. Its protein is CASSTNGAYGYTF.

V usage is TRBV6-1 and J usage is TRBJ2-2, with D possibly matching TRBD1 (5 bases). The CDR3 extends over 15 amino acids. V dropped 2 bases and J dropped 8 bases, with 15 bases sitting between them. The germline gives CDR1 MNHNS, CDR2 SASEGT. The CDR3 sequence: CASSEYTRAGGELFF. The CDR3 nucleotides are TGTGCCAGCAGTGAATACACTCGGGCAGGGGGGGAGCTGTTTTTT.

The chain is built from TRBV7-9 and TRBJ1-6; a possible D gene is TRBD1 (5 bases). Trimming stripped 2 bases from V and 6 bases from J, with 11 bases between. This CDR3 comprises 15 residues. The germline CDR1 and CDR2 sequences are SEHNR and FQNEAQ (reference sequence). The CDR3 DNA sequence: TGTGCCAGCAGCTTATGGACACTGATTAATTCACCCCTCCACTTT. Translation: CASSLWTLINSPLHF.

The chain combines TRBV5-4 with TRBJ2-5; D is unclear. This CDR3 is built from 13 residues. The germline V and J ends were trimmed by 1 base and 4 bases, with 8 bases remaining between them. Germline CDR1 is SGHNT and CDR2 is YYREEE (reference sequence). In DNA, the CDR3 is TGTGCCAGCAGCTTGAACATGGGAGAGACCCAGTACTTC. It is translated as CASSLNMGETQYF.

The V gene is TRBV9, the J gene TRBJ1-4, with TRBD1 as a possible D gene (5 bases). CDR3 length equals 17 residues. Germline V gene sequence: CDR1 SGDLS, CDR2 YYNGEE. V was clipped by 0 bases and J by 0 bases, with 12 bases between them. This chain's CDR3 is CASSVGQGSPTNEKLFF. The CDR3 DNA is TGTGCCAGCAGCGTAGGCCAGGGTAGTCCAACTAATGAAAAACTGTTTTTT.

The chain has TRBV5-1 and TRBJ2-7, with a tentative D call TRBD1 (5 bases). Trimming stripped 6 bases from V and 6 bases from J, with 19 bases between. Germline V CDR1 and CDR2: SGHRS, YFSETQ. The CDR3 is 14 amino acids. CDR3 sequence (DNA): TGCGCCAGCACCGACGCGAAAGGGGCGGTCGAGCAGTACTTC. Its protein product is CASTDAKGAVEQYF.

This clone was seen more than once but under ten times. CDR3 nucleotide sequence: TGTGCCAGCAGTCCCGTAACTTACGGGACTAGCCAAGAGACCCAGTACTTC. Translating gives CASSPVTYGTSQETQYF. The V and J genes are TRBV6-2 or TRBV6-3 and TRBJ2-5; 8 bases match TRBD2. Germline trimming cut 5 bases from V and 1 base from J; bases unmatched to any gene: 12. Germline lookup yields CDR1 MNHEY and CDR2 SVGEGT. The CDR3 is 17 amino acids.

This rearrangement joins TRBV2 to TRBJ1-5, with no clear D. The germline V gene has CDR1 SNHLY and CDR2 FYNNEI. The CDR3 runs to 13 residues. V shed 6 bases and J shed 1 base, with 7 bases lying between them. As DNA, the CDR3 is TGTGCCAGCAGACAAGAAAGCAATCAGCCCCAGCATTTT. It is translated as CASRQESNQPQHF.

The rearrangement links TRBV6-5 to TRBJ2-7; D is perhaps TRBD2 (6 bases). Trimming took off 7 bases at V and 2 bases at J, with 9 bases between the two ends. The CDR3 is made up of 12 amino acids. Germline V gene data show CDR1 as MNHEY and CDR2 as SVGAGI. CDR3 amino acids: CASNSGPYEQYF. In DNA, the CDR3 is TGTGCCAGCAATAGCGGCCCCTACGAGCAGTACTTC.

The rearrangement joins TRBV19 to TRBJ2-1; 8 nucleotides agree with TRBD2. This CDR3 has 16 residues. The V gene's germline CDR1 is LNHDA and CDR2 SQIVND (reference sequence). Trimming cost V 4 bases and J 8 bases; bases outside gene matches: 13. Here the CDR3 DNA reads TGTGCCAGTAGTACACGCGGGGGGTCTAACGGGGATGAGCAGTTCTTC. It translates to CASSTRGGSNGDEQFF.

The chain recombines TRBV2 with TRBJ2-3; no firm D call. Germline V CDR1 and CDR2: SNHLY, FYNNEI. The V end was cut by 4 bases, the J end by 8 bases, with 13 bases between. There are 13 residues in the CDR3. The CDR3 coding sequence is TGTGCCAGCAGTGGGACCGCCTCGATTACGCAGTATTTT. This encodes CASSGTASITQYF.

The chain recombines TRBV7-2 with TRBJ1-1; D unresolved. The germline CDR1 and CDR2 sequences are SGHTA and FQGNSA. The V gene lost 2 bases and the J gene lost 1 base, with 5 bases spanning the gap. The CDR3 is 13 residues long. CDR3 region: CASSLQPNTEAFF. The CDR3 region has the DNA TGTGCCAGCAGCTTACAGCCGAACACTGAAGCTTTCTTT. The entire variable domain, with the rest obtained from reference TRBV7-2 and TRBJ1-1, is as follows: GAGVSQSPSNKVTEKGKDVELRCDPISGHTALYWYRQSLGQGLEFLIYFQGNSAPDKSGLPSDRFSAERTGGSVSTLTIQRTQQEDSAVYLCASSLQPNTEAFFGQGTRLTVV.

This clone was counted a single time. The chain recombines TRBV10-2 with TRBJ1-2; the D is unclear. Germline V gene sequence: CDR1 WSHSY, CDR2 SAAADI. CDR3 size: 15 residues. Trimming cost V 0 bases and J 4 bases, with 12 bases left between them. As DNA, the CDR3 is TGCGCCAGCAGTGAGTCGATCGCAGCGCTCTATGGCTACACCTTC. This encodes CASSESIAALYGYTF.

This clone was observed a handful of times. The rearrangement uses TRBV25-1 and TRBJ2-3, with D possibly TRBD2 on 5 matching bases. V lost 2 bases, J lost 0 bases, and 15 bases lay in between. This CDR3 has 17 residues. Germline lookup yields CDR1 MGHDK and CDR2 SYGVNS. The CDR3 loop reads CASSEQTARASTDTQYF. The CDR3 nucleotides are TGTGCCAGCAGTGAACAAACTGCGAGGGCTAGCACAGATACGCAGTATTTT.

This clone was seen a handful of times. V and J are TRBV3-1 (or the pseudogene TRBV3-2) and TRBJ1-3, with 9 positions matching TRBD1. V lost 4 bases to trimming and J lost 4 bases; unmatched junction nucleotides: 5. CDR3 size: 15 residues. CDR1 is LGHDT and CDR2 is YNNKEL in the germline V gene (reference sequence). CDR3 protein: CASSLQGAGGNTIYF. CDR3 sequence (DNA): TGTGCCAGCAGCCTACAGGGGGCTGGGGGAAACACCATATATTTT.

CDR3 in DNA: TGTGCCATCAGGGACGTCGGGGGGACTGAAGCTTTCTTT. This codes for CAIRDVGGTEAFF. The chain uses TRBV10-3 and TRBJ1-1; a weak D match, TRBD1 (5 bases). CDR1 is ENHRY, CDR2 SYGVKD, per germline. Trimming removed 6 bases from V and 5 bases from J, with 13 bases in between. The CDR3 sequence is 13 residues long.

Only a few counts were recorded for this clone. The rearrangement uses TRBV5-1 and TRBJ2-1; the match to TRBD2 covers 7 bases. The CDR3 sequence is 15 residues long. Germline V gives CDR1 SGHRS, CDR2 YFSETQ. Trimming took 4 bases from V and 4 from J; bases not matched to a gene: 8. Here the CDR3 reads CASSTLWGGYNEQFF. The CDR3 DNA follows: TGCGCCAGCAGCACCCTTTGGGGAGGGTACAATGAGCAGTTCTTC.

This clone came up once. This chain connects TRBV6-5 to TRBJ1-5; possibly TRBD1 for D (6 bases). V shed 6 bases and J shed 3 bases, with 12 bases lying between them. From germline, CDR1 is MNHEY and CDR2 SVGAGI. The length of the CDR3 is 14 residues. The CDR3: CASSSDRTNQPQHF. The CDR3 DNA reads as TGTGCCAGCAGCTCCGACAGGACCAATCAGCCCCAGCATTTT.

The chain uses TRBV11-2 and TRBJ2-7; no reliable D call. The CDR3 spans 13 residues. The germline CDR1 and CDR2 sequences are SGHAT and FQNNGV. Trimming cost V 1 base and J 6 bases, with 10 bases left between them. The CDR3 spells CASSLVVPSEQYF. For the CDR3, the DNA is TGTGCCAGCAGCTTAGTGGTCCCATCCGAGCAGTACTTC.